This entry lists 2 T cell receptor beta chains sequenced from one sample in a study of blood T cell repertoires in COVID-19. TCRdb keeps only in-frame clones here, not all; method: immunoSEQ multiplex PCR. The sample lists around 310,000 clones; roughly 90% were seen once. Source material: peripheral blood. The source of these receptors is a woman younger than 45 with COVID-19, enrolled during active disease.

In this sample, this clone turned up a few times. The chain combines TRBV4-1 with TRBJ1-4; weak D call: TRBD1 (5 bases). Per germline, CDR1 MGHRA and CDR2 YSYEKL. Trimming removed 0 bases at V and 5 bases at J, with 13 bases between. This CDR3 contains 16 residues. The CDR3 loop is CASSQDNAGSNEKLFF. DNA of the CDR3: TGCGCCAGCAGCCAAGATAACGCAGGGTCCAATGAAAAACTGTTTTTT.

The genes are TRBV6-5 and TRBJ2-7; D call uncertain. There are 15 residues in the CDR3. Looked up from germline, CDR1 is MNHEY and CDR2 is SVGAGI. Trimming removed 6 bases from V and 2 bases from J, with 17 bases in between. Written as DNA, the CDR3 is TGTGCCAGCAGCCGAACCGCAGGTAAAACCTACGAGCAGTACTTC. It codes for CASSRTAGKTYEQYF.